This TCR beta chain emerged from a study of T cells in women clearing cervical HPV infection. Overall study: Controls' single incident HPV16 infection cleared within 12 months without precancer. HLA type could not be excluded as a confounder. Study findings and constraints: Unknown T-cell numbers per sample may underlie the richness differences.

Generated by immunoSEQ multiplex PCR, the TCRdb table keeps only in-frame clones and is missing some. This table holds 25,000 to 35,000 clones. In regard to this clone: Its antigen is not known. The missing CDR3 end, 3 residues past where the read stops, is filled in from the germline J gene.

Germline V gives CDR1 SGHAT, CDR2 FQNNGV. The CDR3 has 15 residues. Trimming removed 3 bases at V and 2 bases at J, with 11 bases between. Source material: blood buffy coat. This TCR was sampled from a woman between 18 and 75 years old with a cervical HPV16 infection that either progressed to CIN3+ or cleared (not recorded which). The chain links TRBV11-2 to TRBJ1-3, with a possible D match to TRBD1 (5 bases). The CDR3 protein is CASSFEGQPGNTIYF. The sequenced part of the CDR3 DNA is TGTGCCAGCAGCTTCGAGGGGCAACCTGGAAACACC. The full variable domain, with the rest looked up from reference TRBV11-2 and TRBJ1-3, is EAGVAQSPRYKIIEKRQSVAFWCNPISGHATLYWYQQILGQGPKLLIQFQNNGVVDDSQLPKDRFSAERLKGVDSTLKIQPAKLEDSAVYLCASSFEGQPGNTIYFGEGSWLTVV.